Included here is one TCR beta chain sequence, with context. Its target is not known. The conserved phenylalanine or tryptophan normally closing the CDR3 is absent here, so this likely arose from a read error. The DNA is omitted, as the CDR3 cannot be located on it reliably, and the CDR3 follows TCRdb's listing. The CDR3 numbers 14 amino acids, ends counted. CDR1 and CDR2 (germline): DFQATT, SNEGSKA (reference sequence). This sample is part of a study of tumor and adjacent non-tumor tissue in lung cancer. Background on the study: On average, productive TCRbeta reads reached some 4.4 million per sample.

No cell sorting was done before RNA was extracted from the tissue. Between August and November 2014, newly diagnosed, chemotherapy-naive lung cancer patients underwent thoracic surgery in China. TCRbeta libraries were built with three rounds of nested PCR, modified from ARM-PCR. TCRdb used MiXCR to reprocess the multiplex PCR reads, holding one entry per CDR3 protein. The table has tens of thousands of distinct CDR3 sequences, 55% to 85% seen once. Study observations and caveats: Compared with tumor, normal lung showed significantly lower TCR diversity.

The chain has TRBV20-1 and TRBJ1-5; the listed D gene, TRBD1, was not tested against the DNA. The clonotype comes from a man in his sixties with non-small cell lung cancer. Material for sequencing was lung tumor tissue. CDR3 residues: CSAREGARNQPQHC.